Listed below are T cell receptor beta chains from one sample, sequenced in a study of blood T cell repertoires in COVID-19. Measured with immunoSEQ multiplex PCR; TCRdb has only the in-frame clones, and not every one. The sample records under 250,000 clones, 85% being singletons. Sequences were obtained from PBMCs or T cells enriched from blood (not recorded which). Receptors originate from a woman aged 50 to 65 with acute COVID-19. Both conserved end residues are part of each CDR3. The order of the fields is CDR3 protein, CDR3 DNA, clone size, J gene, V gene, D gene. A D gene is named only where the DNA matches it firmly. For some rows the clone size is stated as once, few or many, or as a class when expanded; others skip it.

CASSTGTGSYEQYF | TGTGCCAGCAGCACCGGGACAGGGTCCTACGAGCAGTACTTC | NA | TRBJ2-7 | TRBV28 | TRBD1
CASSLSQMNTEAFF | TGCGCCAGCAGCTTGTCACAGATGAACACTGAAGCTTTCTTT | NA | TRBJ1-1 | TRBV5-1 | NA
CAISGQGVANTGELFF | TGTGCCATCAGTGGACAGGGAGTCGCGAACACCGGGGAGCTGTTTTTT | NA | TRBJ2-2 | TRBV10-3 | TRBD1
CASSQQGAPNQPQHF | TGCGCCAGCAGCCAGCAGGGGGCTCCCAATCAGCCCCAGCATTTT | few | TRBJ1-5 | TRBV4-1 | TRBD1
CASRLGGPSPLHF | TGTGCCAGCAGGCTAGGGGGCCCTTCACCCCTCCACTTT | NA | TRBJ1-6 | TRBV14 | TRBD1
CASSLGGRVGGNTIYF | TGTGCCAGCAGCTTGGGAGGCAGGGTTGGTGGAAACACCATATATTTT | NA | TRBJ1-3 | TRBV5-4 | NA
CASSQDPGFEKLFF | TGTGCCAGCAGCCAAGATCCCGGGTTTGAAAAACTGTTTTTT | NA | TRBJ1-4 | TRBV4-2 | NA
CASSYGGRSDQPQHF | TGTGCCAGCAGTTACGGGGGCAGGAGTGATCAGCCCCAGCATTTT | NA | TRBJ1-5 | TRBV6-5 | NA
CASSLRGTSTEAFF | TGTGCCAGCAGCTTGAGGGGAACGAGCACTGAAGCTTTCTTT | NA | TRBJ1-1 | TRBV5-6 | NA
CASSETISTDTQYF | TGTGCCAGCAGCGAGACTATCAGCACAGATACGCAGTATTTT | NA | TRBJ2-3 | TRBV7-8 | NA
CASSTGTGKWTEAFF | TGTGCCAGTAGTACCGGGACAGGGAAGTGGACTGAAGCTTTCTTT | NA | TRBJ1-1 | TRBV19 | TRBD1
CASSVGDRGSGYGYTF | TGTGCCAGCAGCGTAGGGGACAGGGGCAGTGGCTATGGCTACACCTTC | few | TRBJ1-2 | TRBV9 | TRBD1
CAWSGTGEGYTF | TGTGCCTGGAGCGGGACAGGGGAGGGCTACACCTTC | NA | TRBJ1-2 | TRBV30 | TRBD1
CAWSRQPMNTEAFF | TGTGCCTGGAGTAGACAGCCCATGAACACTGAAGCTTTCTTT | few | TRBJ1-1 | TRBV30 | NA
CASSLGLASGGQIQETQYF | TGTGCCAGCAGCTTAGGATTGGCTAGCGGGGGGCAAATACAAGAGACCCAGTACTTC | NA | TRBJ2-5 | TRBV11-2 | TRBD2
CASSYSSQGANYGYTF | TGTGCCAGCAGTTACTCGTCACAGGGGGCTAACTATGGCTACACCTTC | NA | TRBJ1-2 | TRBV6-2/TRBV6-3 | TRBD1
CASADRGDQPQHF | TGTGCCAGTGCTGACAGGGGAGATCAGCCCCAGCATTTT | few | TRBJ1-5 | TRBV19 | TRBD1
CASSPTTGLNQPQHF | TGCGCCAGCAGCCCAACGACAGGACTCAATCAGCCCCAGCATTTT | NA | TRBJ1-5 | TRBV5-1 | NA
CASSESFYGYTF | TGTGCCAGCAGTGAGAGTTTCTATGGCTACACCTTC | NA | TRBJ1-2 | TRBV6-1 | NA
CASSPQQGLNTEAFF | TGTGCCAGCAGTCCTCAACAGGGCTTGAACACTGAAGCTTTCTTT | NA | TRBJ1-1 | TRBV27 | NA
CAISDSTGANSYEQYF | TGTGCCATCAGTGACTCTACAGGGGCTAACTCCTACGAGCAGTACTTC | NA | TRBJ2-7 | TRBV10-3 | TRBD1
CASSSHLGQGAEKLFF | TGTGCCAGCAGCTCCCACCTGGGACAGGGGGCAGAAAAACTGTTTTTT | NA | TRBJ1-4 | TRBV7-9 | TRBD1
CASSRGQGSSYNEQFF | TGTGCCAGCAGCAGAGGACAGGGGAGCTCCTACAATGAGCAGTTCTTC | NA | TRBJ2-1 | TRBV7-8 | TRBD1
CASSQGTDTQYF | TGTGCCAGCTCACAGGGGACAGATACGCAGTATTTT | NA | TRBJ2-3 | TRBV18 | NA
CATSSGVGETQYF | TGTGCCACCAGTTCGGGGGTCGGAGAGACCCAGTACTTC | NA | TRBJ2-5 | TRBV24-1 | NA
CASSQSGKNEQFF | TGTGCCAGCAGCCAATCAGGGAAGAATGAGCAGTTCTTC | NA | TRBJ2-1 | TRBV3-1/TRBV3-2 | NA
CASSRDRGLGGYTF | TGTGCCAGCAGCCGGGACAGGGGGCTAGGCGGCTACACCTTC | NA | TRBJ1-2 | TRBV5-6 | TRBD1
CASSQVQPRTEAFF | TGTGCCAGCAGCCAAGTACAGCCCCGCACTGAAGCTTTCTTT | many | TRBJ1-1 | TRBV3-1/TRBV3-2 | NA
CASSLATGGTYNEQFF | TGCGCCAGCAGCTTGGCGACTGGAGGAACCTACAATGAGCAGTTCTTC | NA | TRBJ2-1 | TRBV5-1 | NA
CSVEDRDRVDEQFF | TGCAGCGTTGAAGATCGGGACAGGGTCGATGAGCAGTTCTTC | NA | TRBJ2-1 | TRBV29-1 | TRBD1
CASSLPGTQALYGYTF | TGTGCCAGCAGCTTGCCCGGGACACAAGCCCTATATGGCTACACCTTC | NA | TRBJ1-2 | TRBV7-9 | NA
CAWSVRRGDINQPQHF | TGTGCCTGGAGTGTACGTCGAGGGGACATCAATCAGCCCCAGCATTTT | once | TRBJ1-5 | TRBV30 | NA
CASSSRQGNYGYTF | TGTGCCAGCAGTAGCCGACAGGGTAACTATGGCTACACCTTC | NA | TRBJ1-2 | TRBV6-5 | TRBD1
CASSLDLQRNYGYTF | TGTGCCAGCAGCTTAGATTTACAGCGGAACTATGGCTACACCTTC | NA | TRBJ1-2 | TRBV11-2 | NA
CASSPRGEVGYTF | TGTGCCAGCAGCCCGCGGGGGGAGGTTGGCTACACCTTC | NA | TRBJ1-2 | TRBV5-4 | NA
CASSSSARGSSPLHF | TGTGCCAGCAGTTCATCGGCCAGGGGGAGTTCACCCCTCCACTTT | once | TRBJ1-6 | TRBV6-2/TRBV6-3 | TRBD1
CASSLERGDREQYF | TGTGCCAGCAGCTTAGAGCGGGGGGATCGCGAGCAGTACTTC | NA | TRBJ2-7 | TRBV7-6 | TRBD2
CASSFREKQTYGYTF | TGTGCCAGCAGTTTCCGAGAGAAACAGACCTATGGCTACACCTTC | NA | TRBJ1-2 | TRBV28 | NA
CASRYLFDTGETQYF | TGTGCCAGCAGATACCTCTTTGATACGGGGGAGACCCAGTACTTC | NA | TRBJ2-5 | TRBV7-8 | NA
CASSLSPDNQPQHF | TGCGCCAGCAGCCTGAGTCCCGATAATCAGCCCCAGCATTTT | NA | TRBJ1-5 | TRBV5-1 | NA
CASSPKDRLSGNTIYF | TGTGCCAGTAGTCCAAAGGACAGGCTCTCTGGAAACACCATATATTTT | NA | TRBJ1-3 | TRBV19 | TRBD1
CASSLGGQGDEKLFF | TGTGCCAGCAGCTTGGGGGGCCAGGGGGATGAAAAACTGTTTTTT | NA | TRBJ1-4 | TRBV5-4 | TRBD1
CASSLSGTKAQHF | TGTGCCAGCAGCTTGTCAGGGACTAAAGCCCAGCATTTT | NA | TRBJ1-5 | TRBV5-8 | NA
CAGSGGPTSEQFF | TGTGCCGGTAGCGGGGGGCCTACAAGTGAGCAGTTCTTC | NA | TRBJ2-1 | TRBV5-5 | TRBD2
CACNCPRRGGREEKLFF | TGTGCCTGCAACTGTCCTAGGCGGGGCGGTAGGGAGGAAAAACTGTTTTTT | NA | TRBJ1-4 | TRBV30 | NA
CASSQSRGNEQFF | TGTGCCAGCAGCCAAAGTCGGGGGAATGAGCAGTTCTTC | NA | TRBJ2-1 | TRBV28 | NA
CASSRGTGQETQYF | TGTGCCAGCAGCCGAGGGACAGGGCAAGAGACCCAGTACTTC | NA | TRBJ2-5 | TRBV5-6 | TRBD1
CASSLGVSGNTIYF | TGTGCCAGCAGCTTGGGAGTCTCTGGAAACACCATATATTTT | NA | TRBJ1-3 | TRBV5-5 | NA
CASSHEQGTAAF | TGTGCCAGCAGCCATGAACAGGGGACCGCTGCATTT | NA | TRBJ1-1 | TRBV3-1/TRBV3-2 | TRBD1
CASSLELAGDNEQFF | TGTGCCAGCAGCTTAGAACTAGCGGGGGACAATGAGCAGTTCTTC | NA | TRBJ2-1 | TRBV7-2 | TRBD2
CASEDYRAPGYTF | TGTGCCTCGGAAGATTACAGGGCCCCTGGCTACACCTTC | NA | TRBJ1-2 | TRBV30 | NA
CASSQDSKGNTIYF | TGTGCCAGCAGTCAGGACAGCAAAGGAAACACCATATATTTT | NA | TRBJ1-3 | TRBV7-9 | NA
CASSLGGTRTDTQYF | TGTGCCAGCAGCTTGGGTGGGACTCGCACAGATACGCAGTATTTT | NA | TRBJ2-3 | TRBV5-4 | NA
CATTQQGLTYEQYF | TGTGCCACCACTCAGCAGGGTTTGACCTACGAGCAGTACTTC | NA | TRBJ2-7 | TRBV10-3 | NA
CASSDQGGDTQYF | TGTGCCAGCAGTGACCAGGGCGGAGATACGCAGTATTTT | once | TRBJ2-3 | TRBV6-4 | NA